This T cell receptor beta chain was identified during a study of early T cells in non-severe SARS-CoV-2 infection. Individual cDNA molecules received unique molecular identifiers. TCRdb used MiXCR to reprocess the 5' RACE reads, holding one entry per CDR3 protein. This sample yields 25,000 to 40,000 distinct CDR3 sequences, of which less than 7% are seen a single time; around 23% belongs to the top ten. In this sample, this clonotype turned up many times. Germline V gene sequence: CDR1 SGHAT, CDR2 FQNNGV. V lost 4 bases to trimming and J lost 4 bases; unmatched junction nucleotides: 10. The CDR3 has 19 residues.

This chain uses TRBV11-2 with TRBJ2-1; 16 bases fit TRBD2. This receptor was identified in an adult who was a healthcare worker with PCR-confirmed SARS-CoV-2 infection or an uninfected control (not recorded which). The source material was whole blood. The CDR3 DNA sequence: TGTGCCAGCAGCTCGATAACGGGACTAGCGGGAGGGACTTACAATGAGCAGTTCTTC. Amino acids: CASSSITGLAGGTYNEQFF.